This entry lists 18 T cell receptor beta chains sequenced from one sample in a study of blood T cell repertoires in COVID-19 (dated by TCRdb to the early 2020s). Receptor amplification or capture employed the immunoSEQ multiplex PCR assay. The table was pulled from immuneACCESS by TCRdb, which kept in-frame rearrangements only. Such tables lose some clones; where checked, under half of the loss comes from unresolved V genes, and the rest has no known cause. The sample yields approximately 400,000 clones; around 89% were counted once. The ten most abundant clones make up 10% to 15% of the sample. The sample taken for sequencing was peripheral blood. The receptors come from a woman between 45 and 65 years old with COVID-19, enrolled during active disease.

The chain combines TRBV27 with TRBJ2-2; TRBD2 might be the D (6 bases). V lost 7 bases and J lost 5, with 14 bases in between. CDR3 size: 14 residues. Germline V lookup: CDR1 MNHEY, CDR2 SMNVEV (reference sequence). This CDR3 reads CASNLARGTGELFF. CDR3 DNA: TGTGCCAGCAATTTGGCCCGGGGGACCGGGGAGCTGTTTTTT.

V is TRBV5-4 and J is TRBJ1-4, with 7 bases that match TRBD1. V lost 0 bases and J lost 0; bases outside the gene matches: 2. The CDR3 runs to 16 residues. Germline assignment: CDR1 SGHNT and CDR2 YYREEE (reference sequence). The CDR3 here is CASSLGQGATNEKLFF. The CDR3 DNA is TGTGCCAGCAGCTTGGGGCAGGGGGCAACTAATGAAAAACTGTTTTTT.

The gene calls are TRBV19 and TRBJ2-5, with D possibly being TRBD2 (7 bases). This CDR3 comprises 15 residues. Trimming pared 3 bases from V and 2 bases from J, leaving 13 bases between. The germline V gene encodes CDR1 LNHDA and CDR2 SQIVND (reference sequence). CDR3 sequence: CASSMGGAGQETQYF. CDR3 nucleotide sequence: TGTGCCAGTAGTATGGGGGGGGCGGGTCAAGAGACCCAGTACTTC.

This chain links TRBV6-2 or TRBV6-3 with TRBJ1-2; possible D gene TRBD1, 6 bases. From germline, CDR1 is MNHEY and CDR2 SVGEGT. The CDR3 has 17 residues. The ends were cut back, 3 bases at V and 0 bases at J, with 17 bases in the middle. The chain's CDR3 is CASSYETGWRSNYGYTF. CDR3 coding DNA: TGTGCCAGCAGTTATGAAACAGGGTGGCGTTCTAACTATGGCTACACCTTC.

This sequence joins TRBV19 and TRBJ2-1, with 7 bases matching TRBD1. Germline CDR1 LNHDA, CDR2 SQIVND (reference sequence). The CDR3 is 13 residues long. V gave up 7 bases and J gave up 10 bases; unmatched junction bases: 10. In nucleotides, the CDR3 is TGTGCCAGTAAGGGGGCAGGGCAAGGGGAGCAGTTCTTC. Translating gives CASKGAGQGEQFF.

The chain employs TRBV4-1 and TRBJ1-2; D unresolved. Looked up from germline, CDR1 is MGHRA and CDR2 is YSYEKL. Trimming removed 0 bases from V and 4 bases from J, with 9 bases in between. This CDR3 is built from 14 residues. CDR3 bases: TGCGCCAGCAGCCAAGACAGCGGATTCTATGGCTACACCTTC. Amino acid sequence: CASSQDSGFYGYTF.

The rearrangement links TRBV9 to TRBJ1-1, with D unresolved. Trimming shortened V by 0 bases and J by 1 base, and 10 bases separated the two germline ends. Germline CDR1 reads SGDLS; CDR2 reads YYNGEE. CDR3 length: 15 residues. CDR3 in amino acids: CASSVARAGNTEAFF. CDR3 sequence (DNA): TGTGCCAGCAGCGTAGCGAGGGCAGGGAACACTGAAGCTTTCTTT.

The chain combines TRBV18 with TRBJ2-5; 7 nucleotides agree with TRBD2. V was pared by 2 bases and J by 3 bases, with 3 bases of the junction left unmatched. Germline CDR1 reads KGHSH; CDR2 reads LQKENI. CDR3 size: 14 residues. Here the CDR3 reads CASSPRAGEETQYF. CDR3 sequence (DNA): TGTGCCAGCTCACCAAGGGCGGGAGAAGAGACCCAGTACTTC.

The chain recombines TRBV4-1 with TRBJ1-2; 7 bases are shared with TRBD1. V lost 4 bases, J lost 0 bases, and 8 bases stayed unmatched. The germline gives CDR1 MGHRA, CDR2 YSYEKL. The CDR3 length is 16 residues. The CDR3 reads CASSRTGQVANYGYTF. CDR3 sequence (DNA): TGCGCCAGCAGCCGCACTGGACAGGTAGCTAACTATGGCTACACCTTC.

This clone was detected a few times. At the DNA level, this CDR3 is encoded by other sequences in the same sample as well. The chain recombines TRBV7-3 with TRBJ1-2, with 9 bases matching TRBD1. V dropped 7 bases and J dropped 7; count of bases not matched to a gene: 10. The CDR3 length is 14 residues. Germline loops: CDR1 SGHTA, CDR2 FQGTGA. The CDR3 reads CASISRQGGCGYTF. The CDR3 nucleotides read TGTGCCAGCATCTCAAGACAGGGGGGGTGTGGCTACACCTTC.

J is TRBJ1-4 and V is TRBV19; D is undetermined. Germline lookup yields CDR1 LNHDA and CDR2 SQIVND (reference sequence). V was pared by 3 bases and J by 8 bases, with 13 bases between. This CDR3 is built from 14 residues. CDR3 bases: TGTGCCAGTAGTATGGCAGGCAGTTACGAAAAACTGTTTTTT. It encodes CASSMAGSYEKLFF. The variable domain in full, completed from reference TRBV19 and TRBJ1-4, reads DGGITQSPKYLFRKEGQNVTLSCEQNLNHDAMYWYRQDPGQGLRLIYYSQIVNDFQKGDIAEGYSVSREKKESFPLTVTSAQKNPTAFYLCASSMAGSYEKLFFGSGTQLSVL.

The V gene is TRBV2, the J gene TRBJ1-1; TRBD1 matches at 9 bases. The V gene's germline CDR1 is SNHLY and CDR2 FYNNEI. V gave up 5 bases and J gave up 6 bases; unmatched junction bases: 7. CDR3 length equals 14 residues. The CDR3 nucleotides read TGTGCCAGCAGTAAGACAGGGGGTAAGGCTGAAGCTTTCTTT. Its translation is CASSKTGGKAEAFF.

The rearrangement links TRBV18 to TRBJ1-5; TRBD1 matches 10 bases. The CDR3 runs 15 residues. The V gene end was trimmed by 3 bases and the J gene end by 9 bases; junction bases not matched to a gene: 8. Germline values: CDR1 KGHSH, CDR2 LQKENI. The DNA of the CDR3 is TGTGCCAGCTCACCCACCGGGACAGGGGAATGGCCCCAGCATTTT. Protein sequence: CASSPTGTGEWPQHF.

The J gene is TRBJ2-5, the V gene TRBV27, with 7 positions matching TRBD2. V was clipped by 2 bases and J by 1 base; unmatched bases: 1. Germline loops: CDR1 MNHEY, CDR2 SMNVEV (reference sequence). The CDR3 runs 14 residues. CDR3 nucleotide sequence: TGTGCCAGCAGTTTAGCGGGGGTCCAAGAGACCCAGTACTTC. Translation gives CASSLAGVQETQYF.

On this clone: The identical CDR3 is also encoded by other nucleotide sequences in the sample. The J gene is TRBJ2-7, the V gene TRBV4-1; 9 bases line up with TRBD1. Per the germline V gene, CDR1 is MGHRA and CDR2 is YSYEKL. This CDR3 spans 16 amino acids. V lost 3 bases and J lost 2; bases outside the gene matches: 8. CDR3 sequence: CASSQAPGQGAYEQYF. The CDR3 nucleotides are TGCGCCAGCAGCCAGGCGCCGGGACAGGGAGCCTACGAGCAGTACTTC.

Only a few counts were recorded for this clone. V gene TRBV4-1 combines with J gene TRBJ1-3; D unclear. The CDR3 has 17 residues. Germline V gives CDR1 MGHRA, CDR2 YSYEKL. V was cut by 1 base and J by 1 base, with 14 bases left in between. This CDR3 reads CASSQVEPGWSGNTIYF. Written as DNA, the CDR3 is TGCGCCAGCAGCCAAGTAGAACCGGGATGGTCTGGAAACACCATATATTTT.

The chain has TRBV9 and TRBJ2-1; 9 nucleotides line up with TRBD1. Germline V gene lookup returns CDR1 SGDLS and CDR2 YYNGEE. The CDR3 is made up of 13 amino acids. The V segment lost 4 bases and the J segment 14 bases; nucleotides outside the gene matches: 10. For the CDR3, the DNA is TGTGCCAGCAGCCTCGGGTACAGGGGGCAAGAGTTCTTC. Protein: CASSLGYRGQEFF.

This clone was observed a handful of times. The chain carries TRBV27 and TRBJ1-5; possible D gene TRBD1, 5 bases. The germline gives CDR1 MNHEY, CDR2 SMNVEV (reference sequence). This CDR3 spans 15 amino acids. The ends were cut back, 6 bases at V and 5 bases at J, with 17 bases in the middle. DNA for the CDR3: TGTGCCAGCAGCTCTAAGGGGCCAGGGCATCAGCCCCAGCATTTT. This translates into CASSSKGPGHQPQHF.